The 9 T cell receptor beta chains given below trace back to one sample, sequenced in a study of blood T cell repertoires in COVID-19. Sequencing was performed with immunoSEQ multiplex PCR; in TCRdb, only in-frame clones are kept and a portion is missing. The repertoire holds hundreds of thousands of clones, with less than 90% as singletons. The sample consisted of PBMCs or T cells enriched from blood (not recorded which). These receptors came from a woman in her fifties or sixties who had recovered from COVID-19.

The CDR3 here is CASSSGTGGGYTF. The CDR3 DNA sequence: TGTGCCAGCAGTTCCGGGACAGGAGGTGGCTACACCTTC. The chain has TRBV6-5 and TRBJ1-2; 8 nucleotides line up with TRBD1. This CDR3 spans 13 amino acids. The junction had 5 bases not matched to a gene; V was cut back by 4 bases and J by 7 bases. Germline V gene sequence: CDR1 MNHEY, CDR2 SVGAGI.

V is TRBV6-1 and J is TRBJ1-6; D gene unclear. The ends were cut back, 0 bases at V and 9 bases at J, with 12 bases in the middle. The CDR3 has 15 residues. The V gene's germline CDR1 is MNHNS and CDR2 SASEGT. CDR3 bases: TGTGCCAGCAGTGAAGCTGTGGCAACGGGTTCACCCCTCCACTTT. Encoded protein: CASSEAVATGSPLHF.

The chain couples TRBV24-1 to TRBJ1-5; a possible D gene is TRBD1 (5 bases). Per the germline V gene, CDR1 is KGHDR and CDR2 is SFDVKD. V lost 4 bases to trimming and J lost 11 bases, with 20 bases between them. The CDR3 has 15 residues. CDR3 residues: CATSDPGLTGGSQHF. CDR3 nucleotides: TGTGCCACCAGTGACCCGGGACTTACCGGAGGGTCCCAGCATTTT.

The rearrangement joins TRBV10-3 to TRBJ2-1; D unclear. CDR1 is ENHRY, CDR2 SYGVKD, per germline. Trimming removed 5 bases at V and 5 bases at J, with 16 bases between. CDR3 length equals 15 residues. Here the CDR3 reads CAISFLAGVNNEQFF. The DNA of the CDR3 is TGTGCCATCAGTTTCTTGGCAGGCGTTAACAATGAGCAGTTCTTC.

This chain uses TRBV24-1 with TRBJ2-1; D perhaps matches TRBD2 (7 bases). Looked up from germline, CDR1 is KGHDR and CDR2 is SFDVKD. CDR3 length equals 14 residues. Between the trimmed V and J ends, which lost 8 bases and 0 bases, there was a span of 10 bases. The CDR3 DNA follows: TGTGCCACCAAGGGGGGGGCCTCCTACAATGAGCAGTTCTTC. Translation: CATKGGASYNEQFF.

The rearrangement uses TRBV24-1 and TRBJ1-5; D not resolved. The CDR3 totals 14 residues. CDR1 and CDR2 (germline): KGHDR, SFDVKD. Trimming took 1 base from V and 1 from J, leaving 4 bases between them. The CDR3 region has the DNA TGTGCCACCAGTGATTTCCAGAGCAATCAGCCCCAGCATTTT. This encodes CATSDFQSNQPQHF.

Here the CDR3 DNA reads TGTGCCCCGGAGCTTGAAAAACTGTTTTTT. This translates into CAPELEKLFF. The rearrangement joins TRBV14 to TRBJ1-4; D is ambiguous. Germline V gene lookup returns CDR1 SGHDN and CDR2 FVKESK. The CDR3 has 10 residues. V was shortened by 11 bases and J by 7 bases, with 8 bases between the two germline ends.

Here the CDR3 DNA reads TGTGCCAGCAGCTTATGGACAGTGACTTCACCCCTCCACTTT. It specifies CASSLWTVTSPLHF. The J gene is TRBJ1-6, the V gene TRBV11-3, with D possibly matching TRBD1 (6 bases). CDR1 and CDR2 from the germline V gene are SGHNT and YENEEA. The CDR3 is 14 residues long. Trimming removed 2 bases from V and 9 bases from J, with 11 bases in between.

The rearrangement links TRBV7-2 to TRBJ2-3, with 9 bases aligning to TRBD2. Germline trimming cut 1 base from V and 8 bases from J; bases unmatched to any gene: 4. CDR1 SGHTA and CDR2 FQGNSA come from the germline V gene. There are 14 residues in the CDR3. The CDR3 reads CASSLGRGGGTQYF. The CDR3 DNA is TGTGCCAGCAGCTTAGGGCGGGGGGGCGGTACGCAGTATTTT.